This passage covers 27 T cell receptor beta chains from one sample sequenced in a study of cytomegalovirus exposure and HLA in healthy donors. This table comes from immunoSEQ multiplex PCR, and its TCRdb copy is limited to in-frame clones, with some not included. Of some 56,000 clones in the sample, 93% were seen once. The sequenced sample was PBMCs. Every receptor here comes from a woman aged 18-29 years in good health and CMV-seropositive.

About this clone: Relative to the germline gene, one junction end is altered; a read error may explain this. The chain joins TRBV6-5 to TRBJ1-2, with TRBD1 matching over 10 bases. CDR3 length: 13 amino acids. Germline loops: CDR1 MNHEY, CDR2 SVGAGI. CDR3 sequence: CASSYGRDRGVIF. CDR3 bases: TGTGCCAGCAGTTACGGCCGGGACAGGGGCGTTATCTTC.

This chain joins TRBV7-9 and TRBJ2-7; D is possibly TRBD1 (5 bases). Germline-derived CDR1 and CDR2 are SEHNR and FQNEAQ (reference sequence). Trimming pared 0 bases from V and 0 bases from J, leaving 9 bases between. The CDR3 is 15 residues long. The CDR3 DNA follows: TGTGCCAGCAGCTTAGCGGGGCCGAGCTCCTACGAGCAGTACTTC. Residues: CASSLAGPSSYEQYF.

The chain links TRBV7-3 to TRBJ2-6; D gene unclear. In germline, CDR1 is SGHTA, CDR2 FQGTGA. This CDR3 region has 15 residues. With 4 bases removed from V and 0 bases from J, the gap between germline ends came to 7 bases. CDR3 in amino acids: CASSSTHSGANVLTF. As DNA, the CDR3 is TGTGCCAGCAGCTCTACCCACTCTGGGGCCAACGTCCTGACTTTC.

The CDR3 is CATEDGYGYTF. The CDR3 DNA reads TGTGCCACGGAGGACGGGTATGGCTACACCTTC. The chain uses TRBV10-3 and TRBJ1-2, with D unclear. V was shortened by 10 bases and J by 5 bases, with 11 bases between the two germline ends. The CDR3 has 11 amino acids. Germline CDR1 ENHRY, CDR2 SYGVKD.

This chain joins TRBV5-1 and TRBJ2-3; TRBD1 agrees at 11 bases. The CDR3 is 16 amino acids. Germline trimming cut 4 bases from V and 7 bases from J; bases unmatched to any gene: 11. Germline V gene sequence: CDR1 SGHRS, CDR2 YFSETQ. For the CDR3, the DNA is TGCGCCAGCAGCCCGGCAGGGACAGGGGGTGTGAATACGCAGTATTTT. Translated: CASSPAGTGGVNTQYF.

The chain carries TRBV6-5 and TRBJ2-7; TRBD1 matches 9 bases. This CDR3 contains 14 residues. Trimming removed 4 bases from V and 6 bases from J; junction bases left unmatched: 7. The germline V gene has CDR1 MNHEY and CDR2 SVGAGI. CDR3 region: CASSSRDRVSEQYF. The CDR3, as DNA: TGTGCCAGCAGTTCCCGGGACAGGGTGTCCGAGCAGTACTTC.

The J gene is TRBJ2-4, the V gene TRBV5-1; 8 bases line up with TRBD1. This CDR3 is built from 15 residues. In germline, CDR1 is SGHRS, CDR2 YFSETQ. V shed 2 bases, J shed 6 bases, and the junction held 7 bases outside the gene matches. The CDR3 protein is CASSFARGLLNIQYF. CDR3 in DNA: TGCGCCAGCAGCTTCGCCAGGGGGCTCCTAAACATTCAGTACTTC.

The chain carries TRBV7-9 and TRBJ2-5; 8 bases are a match to TRBD2. Germline trimming cut 3 bases from V and 3 bases from J; bases unmatched to any gene: 6. The CDR3 is 15 amino acids. Per the germline V gene, CDR1 is SEHNR and CDR2 is FQNEAQ (reference sequence). CDR3 residues: CASSFRRGGEETQYF. Here the CDR3 DNA reads TGTGCCAGCAGCTTTCGCCGGGGGGGGGAAGAGACCCAGTACTTC.

This rearrangement joins TRBV4-1 to TRBJ2-7; 7 nucleotides align to TRBD1. This CDR3 has 14 residues. Germline values: CDR1 MGHRA, CDR2 YSYEKL. V gave up 1 base and J gave up 7 bases; unmatched junction bases: 7. The CDR3 is CASSQVPSGGEQYF. The CDR3 nucleotides read TGCGCCAGCAGCCAAGTGCCCTCAGGGGGAGAGCAGTACTTC.

The rearrangement joins TRBV27 to TRBJ2-5; 12 bases are a match to TRBD2. CDR3 length: 15 residues. Per germline, CDR1 MNHEY and CDR2 SMNVEV (reference sequence). The trim removed 2 bases at V and 2 bases at J, leaving 0 bases unmatched. CDR3 protein: CASSLLAGGQETQYF. The CDR3 bases are TGTGCCAGCAGTTTACTAGCGGGGGGGCAAGAGACCCAGTACTTC.

The rearrangement joins TRBV10-2 to TRBJ2-3; 7 bases line up with TRBD1. The CDR3 covers 14 residues. CDR1 and CDR2 from the germline V gene are WSHSY and SAAADI. The V segment lost 6 bases and the J segment 3 bases; nucleotides outside the gene matches: 6. The CDR3 sequence: CASREGQLTDTQYF. CDR3 DNA: TGCGCCAGCAGAGAGGGACAGCTAACAGATACGCAGTATTTT.

Here the CDR3 DNA reads TGTGCCAGCAGCTTAGTTTATACAGATACGCAGTATTTT. Its protein is CASSLVYTDTQYF. The V gene is TRBV11-2, the J gene TRBJ2-3; D gene ambiguous. This CDR3 has 13 amino acids. Germline V lookup: CDR1 SGHAT, CDR2 FQNNGV. Trimming removed 1 base from V and 3 bases from J, with 5 bases in between.

This clone was seen just once. The gene calls are TRBV7-6 and TRBJ2-1, with D possibly TRBD1 on 6 matching bases. The V and J ends lost 0 bases and 3 bases respectively, with 18 bases between them. The CDR3 is 18 residues long. The germline V gene encodes CDR1 SGHVS and CDR2 FNYEAQ. The DNA for the CDR3 is TGTGCCAGCAGCTTAGCCGGTCATCGACAGGTGATCTACAATGAGCAGTTCTTC. It yields the protein CASSLAGHRQVIYNEQFF. The full variable domain, with the rest looked up from reference TRBV7-6 and TRBJ2-1, is GAGVSQSPRYKVTKRGQDVALRCDPISGHVSLYWYRQALGQGPEFLTYFNYEAQQDKSGLPNDRFSAERPEGSISTLTIQRTEQRDSAMYRCASSLAGHRQVIYNEQFFGPGTRLTVL.

CDR3 coding DNA: TGTGCCAGCAGCTTAGACAGTAGCACAGATACGCAGTATTTT. This codes for CASSLDSSTDTQYF. V is TRBV5-5 and J is TRBJ2-3, with D perhaps matching TRBD1 (5 bases). Trimming took off 2 bases at V and 0 bases at J, with 7 bases between the two ends. The CDR3 runs 14 residues. Germline V gives CDR1 SGHKS, CDR2 YYEKEE (reference sequence).

The V call is TRBV4-3, the J call TRBJ2-3; no definite D call. This CDR3 is built from 14 residues. Germline CDR1 is LGHNA and CDR2 is YSLEER. V gave up 0 bases and J gave up 1 base, with 5 bases separating them. CDR3 DNA sequence: TGCGCCAGCAGCCAAGACCGGGGCACAGATACGCAGTATTTT. Translated: CASSQDRGTDTQYF.

This clone was seen a single time. The chain carries TRBV7-2 and TRBJ2-1; TRBD2 matches 14 bases. Germline-derived CDR1 and CDR2 are SGHTA and FQGNSA. The junction had 6 bases not matched to a gene; V was cut back by 5 bases and J by 3 bases. The CDR3 consists of 17 residues. The CDR3 nucleotides are TGTGCCAGCAGCCGGGGGACTAGCGGGGGTTACTACAATGAGCAGTTCTTC. This gives the protein CASSRGTSGGYYNEQFF.

The CDR3 bases are TGTGCCAGCAGTTACGCATACAGGGGACCCGCGTTGGCTTTCTTT. Protein sequence: CASSYAYRGPALAFF. The chain uses TRBV6-5 and TRBJ1-1, with TRBD1 matching 7 bases. From germline, CDR1 is MNHEY and CDR2 SVGAGI. The CDR3 runs 15 residues. V lost 2 bases to trimming and J lost 11 bases; unmatched junction nucleotides: 14.

Notes on this clone: Since a much larger clone is just one base distant, this may be a read error. The sample contains more than one DNA sequence encoding this CDR3. This chain uses TRBV6-1 with TRBJ2-3; the match to TRBD2 covers 11 bases. CDR1 and CDR2 from the germline V gene are MNHNS and SASEGT. With 2 bases clipped from V and 4 bases from J, the junction kept 2 bases outside the gene matches. The CDR3 totals 15 residues. CDR3 DNA sequence: TGTGCCAGCAGTGAATTAGCGGGGGGGCCAGATACGCAGTATTTT. This translates into CASSELAGGPDTQYF.

V is TRBV5-1 and J is TRBJ2-7; 11 nucleotides match TRBD2. The CDR3 spans 15 residues. The germline gives CDR1 SGHRS, CDR2 YFSETQ. Germline trimming cut 4 bases from V and 6 bases from J; bases unmatched to any gene: 9. CDR3 in amino acids: CASSLGTSGGAEQYF. DNA of the CDR3: TGCGCCAGCAGCCTAGGGACTAGCGGCGGCGCCGAGCAGTACTTC.

V is TRBV27 and J is TRBJ2-7; 7 bases align to TRBD1. The CDR3 covers 14 residues. Germline lookup yields CDR1 MNHEY and CDR2 SMNVEV (reference sequence). V lost 2 bases, J lost 5 bases, and 6 bases stayed unmatched. CDR3 sequence: CASSLRPDRDEQYF. CDR3 in DNA: TGTGCCAGCAGTTTACGACCCGACAGGGACGAGCAGTACTTC.

J is TRBJ2-3 and V is TRBV7-9, with 8 bases matching TRBD1. V was clipped by 4 bases and J by 8 bases; unmatched bases: 14. The germline V gene encodes CDR1 SEHNR and CDR2 FQNEAQ (reference sequence). This CDR3 has 16 residues. The CDR3 loop is CASSYRDRWKEGTQYF. The CDR3 region has the DNA TGTGCCAGCAGCTATCGGGACAGGTGGAAGGAAGGTACGCAGTATTTT.

The chain links TRBV6-1 to TRBJ2-2; 7 bases align to TRBD2. Unmatched junction bases numbered 7, after V lost 2 bases and J lost 7 bases. The CDR3 is made up of 15 amino acids. Per germline, CDR1 MNHNS and CDR2 SASEGT. The DNA of the CDR3 is TGTGCCAGCAGTGAACTGGGGGGGAGGATCGGGGAGCTGTTTTTT. Amino acid sequence: CASSELGGRIGELFF.

This clone appeared many times. The V gene is TRBV27, the J gene TRBJ2-2, with a tentative D call TRBD2 (6 bases). The CDR3 covers 21 residues. Germline CDR1 reads MNHEY; CDR2 reads SMNVEV (reference sequence). V was clipped by 3 bases and J by 0 bases, with 26 bases between them. CDR3 residues: CASSFILSSARGTPNTGELFF. The CDR3 bases are TGTGCCAGCAGTTTTATCCTTAGCTCGGCGCGGGGCACACCGAACACCGGGGAGCTGTTTTTT.

The chain has TRBV7-2 and TRBJ1-2; D not resolved. This CDR3 comprises 13 residues. Germline CDR1 reads SGHTA; CDR2 reads FQGNSA. Trimming cost V 2 bases and J 2 bases, with 6 bases left between them. The CDR3 DNA reads as TGTGCCAGCAGCTTAAACGGGAACTATGGCTACACCTTC. Its translation: CASSLNGNYGYTF. The full variable domain, rest sourced from reference TRBV7-2 and TRBJ1-2, is GAGVSQSPSNKVTEKGKDVELRCDPISGHTALYWYRQSLGQGLEFLIYFQGNSAPDKSGLPSDRFSAERTGGSVSTLTIQRTQQEDSAVYLCASSLNGNYGYTFGSGTRLTVV.

This clone has only one observation. V is TRBV19 and J is TRBJ1-1; D unclear. V dropped 4 bases and J dropped 0 bases, with 12 bases sitting between them. The CDR3 sequence is 15 residues long. Germline assignment: CDR1 LNHDA and CDR2 SQIVND (reference sequence). CDR3 sequence (DNA): TGTGCCAGTAGTAGAAGTCAACAAATGAACACTGAAGCTTTCTTT. Amino acids: CASSRSQQMNTEAFF. Drawing the rest from reference TRBV19 and TRBJ1-1, the complete variable domain is DGGITQSPKYLFRKEGQNVTLSCEQNLNHDAMYWYRQDPGQGLRLIYYSQIVNDFQKGDIAEGYSVSREKKESFPLTVTSAQKNPTAFYLCASSRSQQMNTEAFFGQGTRLTVV.

The V gene is TRBV7-9, the J gene TRBJ2-7, with 13 bases aligning to TRBD2. The J segment lost 1 base and the V segment lost 4 bases, leaving 13 bases of the junction unmatched. Germline V gene data show CDR1 as SEHNR and CDR2 as FQNEAQ (reference sequence). The CDR3 is 19 amino acids. DNA for the CDR3: TGTGCCAGCAGCTCCCCCCGAGGACTAGCGGGGGATCGTTCCTACGAGCAGTACTTC. Protein product: CASSSPRGLAGDRSYEQYF.

The rearrangement uses TRBV5-1 and TRBJ1-2; D gene uncertain. This CDR3 has 11 residues. Germline lookup yields CDR1 SGHRS and CDR2 YFSETQ. The V end was cut by 4 bases, the J end by 14 bases, with 15 bases between. As DNA, the CDR3 is TGCGCCAGCAGCGAAGGCCGGGTTTTTACCTTC. This encodes CASSEGRVFTF.